This T cell receptor (beta chain) originates from a study of Graves' ophthalmopathy and Graves' hyperthyroidism (dated by TCRdb to the late 2010s). At the level of the whole study: Peripheral blood was collected at initial diagnosis, prior to any treatment. The study used TCR beta repertoire signatures to distinguish Graves' ophthalmopathy from Graves' hyperthyroidism and to predict progression to ophthalmopathy. In total, 135 blood samples were TCR-sequenced: approximately 42 ophthalmopathy, approximately 80 hyperthyroidism and some 17 hyperthyroidism-to-ophthalmopathy patients. To explore V-J signatures that distinguish ophthalmopathy from hyperthyroidism, a discovery set of about a hundred patients was enrolled, made up of over 40 with ophthalmopathy and roughly 55 with stable hyperthyroidism. An independent validation cohort was composed of 18 hyperthyroidism patients and over 15 patients who later progressed from hyperthyroidism to ophthalmopathy. In about 6 hyperthyroidism patients, T-cell repertoires of thyroid tissue and blood were compared. Once sampling was done, hyperthyroidism patients were given methimazole at a starting dose of 30 mg daily, while ophthalmopathy patients were given high-dose intravenous methylprednisolone.

In the germline V gene, CDR1 corresponds to SGHTA and CDR2 to FQGNSA. The CDR3 holds 14 amino acids from the cysteine to the phenylalanine. Just the 42-base CDR3 DNA is kept, in frame starting at base 1. Relative to germline, V is missing 4 bases and J is missing 3 bases, with 5 bases of the junction outside any gene match. Overall study outcomes, separate from this receptor: Among expanded thyroid clonotypes with frequency above 0.001, most also showed up in blood, which suggests that blood repertoires may reflect the thyroid immune response. Sample size was not statistically predetermined, and group allocation was not concealed from the investigators. In validation, the model predicted ophthalmopathy progression with 55% to 71% sensitivity and approximately 78% specificity; 12 predicted patients were CT-confirmed with GO in a median of approximately 6.5 months. The 13-signature model separated ophthalmopathy from stable hyperthyroidism with over 85% sensitivity and about 84% specificity in cross-validation, and 80%/75% in the test set.

TCR beta CDR3 regions were amplified from RNA transcripts for repertoire sequencing. The first round was an RT-PCR using HTBI primers with the Qiagen OneStep RT-PCR kit, and this first round was followed by a second-round multiplex PCR, then size selection and purification. Sequencing of the libraries was carried out on an Illumina HiSeq2000 in paired-end mode with 100 bp reads. The published analysis was carried out like this. SOAPnuke was used for read processing, and reads with adapters, uncalled bases, a mean Phred below 15, or no exact constant-primer or identifier match were discarded. High-quality paired reads were merged with COPE v1.2.5. Clonotypes were defined as unique nucleotide sequences and were aligned to IMGT TRB V, D and J references using MiTCR v1.1. The analysis was limited to V-J combinations with a frequency above 0.0001, which together covered just over 98% of the repertoires. A TCR clonal expansion and chaos score per V-J combination was defined as the ratio of F50 clonal expansion to chaos observed in the TCRdist matrix. Welch's t-statistics and random forest were used to narrow the features down to 13 V-J combinations, which were then fed into a naive Bayes classifier. The Morisita-Horn index was used to measure how similar the thyroid and blood repertoires were. The raw public reads went through TCRdb reprocessing: fastp at Q25, MiXCR clone calling, in-frame beta chains kept. Entries are consolidated by CDR3 protein sequence, retaining the most common genes and DNA. Clone size and V and J calls follow TCRdb, not the original study. This sample has 300,000 to 450,000 distinct CDR3 sequences in its table, and about 17% of those were observed once. The ten largest clones take up about 2.4% of the sample.

Hyperthyroidism was defined as stable when no progression to ophthalmopathy occurred within 18 months of follow-up. Patients with hyperthyroidism were aged 18 to 65 years, had been newly diagnosed, and had a disease duration of less than 2 months. Patients were excluded if they had other autoimmune diseases, uncontrolled infections, pregnancy or lactation. Clinical symptoms, serum thyroxine, TRAb, thyroid ultrasound and orbital computed tomography were used for diagnosis. Ficoll-Paque density gradient centrifugation was used to isolate PBMCs from under 11 ml of fresh peripheral blood. Total RNA was extracted using Trizol reagent, and RNA quality was checked on an Agilent 2100 Bioanalyzer. This clonotype was seen a handful of times. Which antigen it targets is not known. Base qualities were left out, and no much larger clone turns up one base away.

The receptor comes from an adult woman with stable Graves' hyperthyroidism. The V and J genes are TRBV7-2 and TRBJ2-7; 8 central nucleotides agree with TRBD2. Sequenced input: peripheral blood. The base sequence is TGTGCCAGCAGCTCGGGGGGGGATGGCTACGAGCAGTACTTC. Its translation reads: CASSSGGDGYEQYF.